Shown below are 2 T cell receptor beta chains from a single sample sequenced in a study of T cell changes during pregnancy in multiple sclerosis. Profiled with immunoSEQ multiplex PCR; TCRdb holds only in-frame clones, not every one. The sample includes under 50,000 clones, approximately 95% of them seen just once. This material consisted of CD8+ T cells from peripheral blood mononuclear cells, taken in the first trimester of pregnancy. Receptors originate from a female donor with multiple sclerosis, enrolled in a pregnancy study.

This clone was seen a few times. The chain couples TRBV27 to TRBJ1-2, with D tentatively TRBD1 (5 bases). The V gene lost 2 bases and the J gene lost 5 bases, with 9 bases spanning the gap. The CDR3 length is 13 residues. Germline-derived CDR1 and CDR2 are MNHEY and SMNVEV (reference sequence). The CDR3 sequence is CASSLETEYGYTF. The CDR3, as DNA: TGTGCCAGCAGTTTAGAGACAGAATATGGCTACACCTTC.

This chain joins TRBV28 and TRBJ1-5; D remains ambiguous. Trimming shortened V by 2 bases and J by 6 bases, and 11 bases separated the two germline ends. Germline V lookup: CDR1 MDHEN, CDR2 SYDVKM. CDR3 size: 14 residues. The CDR3 DNA sequence: TGTGCCAGCAGTTTAAGAGGGTCTGGTCAGCCCCAGCATTTT. The encoded protein is CASSLRGSGQPQHF.